The source of this TCR beta chain is a study of T cell repertoires in cytomegalovirus infection. Losses at the gene ends were 2 bases for V and 1 base for J; bases not matched to a gene: 16. The germline V gene has CDR1 SNHLY and CDR2 FYNNEI. This CDR3 has 20 residues. TCRdb analysed the reads with MiXCR anew, one entry per CDR3 protein. In the table there are 450,000 to 600,000 distinct CDR3 sequences, approximately 11% of which are singletons. This chain joins TRBV2 and TRBJ2-4; 8 nucleotides line up with TRBD1. The origin of this receptor is a human donor in good health (CMV status not recorded). Some clones in this sample may be carry-over from other donors' samples. The sequenced sample was PBMCs. The CDR3: CASSERNVRGPAIAKNIQYF. In nucleotides, the CDR3 is TGTGCCAGCAGTGAAAGGAATGTCAGGGGGCCCGCGATCGCCAAAAACATTCAGTACTTC.